Below, one T cell receptor (beta chain) is given with its context. The antigen is undetermined. The data were taken from a study of T cell responses to AZD1222 COVID-19 vaccine. TCRdb's table, derived via immunoSEQ multiplex PCR, lists solely in-frame clones and lacks some. The repertoire holds about 200,000 clones, with approximately 94% as singletons. Regarding the study as a whole: Repertoires were obtained solely post-peak T cell response. Clonal diversity may have been underestimated, and the donors were mostly white British, with more females than males. Spike-specific TCR breadth and depth grew following two AZD1222 doses.

J gave up 5 bases and V 4 bases, and 8 bases lay outside the gene matches. The CDR3 runs to 15 residues. CDR1 LGHDT and CDR2 YNNKEL come from the germline V gene (reference sequence). The V call is TRBV3-1 (or the pseudogene TRBV3-2), the J call TRBJ2-7, with TRBD1 identical over 10 bases. The sequences come from peripheral blood, collected 28 days after the second dose of the MenACWY control vaccine. This clonotype was sampled from an adult who received the MenACWY meningococcal vaccine as a control. The CDR3 nucleotides read TGTGCCAGCAGCCTTCCGGGACAGGGGTCCAACGAGCAGTACTTC. This sequence encodes CASSLPGQGSNEQYF.